This TCR beta chain comes out of a study of graft-versus-host responses after intestinal transplantation. Overall study context: Anti-thymocyte globulin induction was given to all recipients, followed by tacrolimus and steroids for 2 to 3 years.

This table comes from immunoSEQ multiplex PCR, and its TCRdb copy is limited to in-frame clones, with some not included. The sample lists some 13,000 clones, around two fifths occurring once. Whole-study findings and limits: Allografts of one patient group, those with graft-donor T cell macrochimerism, had high graft-versus-host to host-versus-graft clonal ratios. Present in recipient marrow, GvH clones included some that appeared first in ileum or blood.

There were some 200,000 CFSE-labeled responder cells plated together with some 200,000 irradiated, violet-dye-labeled stimulator cells. The CDR3 contains 16 residues. In germline, CDR1 is SGHRS, CDR2 YFSETQ. With V trimmed by 4 bases and J by 5 bases, 10 bases remained unmatched. This clone was picked up a small number of times. The sequence derives from a human patient who received an intestinal transplant. Specimen: alloreactive CD8+ T cells from a mixed lymphocyte reaction culture, collected before intestinal transplant. The subset was: CFSE-low proliferating T cells sorted from roughly six-day pre-transplant mixed lymphocyte reaction (GvH or HvG direction). This chain connects TRBV5-1 to TRBJ2-7; TRBD1 agrees at 12 bases. The CDR3 DNA sequence: TGCGCCAGCAGCGCCCTGGGACAGGGGGCGTACGACGAGCAGTACTTC. Translating gives CASSALGQGAYDEQYF.